Listed here are 17 T cell receptor beta chains from one sample, sequenced in a study of T cells in Graves' hyperthyroidism and ophthalmopathy. Amplification of TCR beta CDR3 regions was performed using RNA transcripts as template. Primed by the HTBI set, a first-round RT-PCR was run on the TCR CDR3. Via MiXCR, TCRdb re-called the multiplex PCR reads, giving one row per CDR3 protein. The table shows hundreds of thousands of distinct CDR3 sequences, with about a sixth occurring only once. Sequencing was done on a sample of blood. These receptors originate from a woman under 30 with Graves' ophthalmopathy.

This clonotype appeared many times. This chain links TRBV20-1 with TRBJ2-7; 14 bases are a match to TRBD2. The germline CDR1 and CDR2 sequences are DFQATT and SNEGSKA (reference sequence). This CDR3 comprises 13 residues. The V segment lost 5 bases and the J segment 4 bases; nucleotides outside the gene matches: 1. The CDR3 nucleotides are TGCAGTGCTGGGACTAGCGGGAGTTACGAGCAGTACTTC. Residues: CSAGTSGSYEQYF.

This clonotype was seen only a few times. V usage is TRBV4-1 and J usage is TRBJ2-7, with 8 bases matching TRBD1. This CDR3 comprises 17 residues. V shed 5 bases, J shed 2 bases, and the junction held 14 bases outside the gene matches. Germline assignment: CDR1 MGHRA and CDR2 YSYEKL. CDR3 amino acids: CASSSTGQGRNPYEQYF. The CDR3 DNA sequence: TGCGCCAGCAGCTCCACAGGACAGGGTAGGAACCCCTACGAGCAGTACTTC.

This clonotype was counted at least ten times. The V and J genes are TRBV19 and TRBJ2-7; 8 bases line up with TRBD1. Per germline, CDR1 LNHDA and CDR2 SQIVND (reference sequence). The CDR3 totals 12 residues. V gave up 9 bases and J gave up 1 base; unmatched junction bases: 2. CDR3 sequence (DNA): TGTGCCAGCGGGACAGGATCCTACGAGCAGTACTTC. Amino acid sequence: CASGTGSYEQYF. Full variable domain (missing parts from reference TRBV19 and TRBJ2-7): DGGITQSPKYLFRKEGQNVTLSCEQNLNHDAMYWYRQDPGQGLRLIYYSQIVNDFQKGDIAEGYSVSREKKESFPLTVTSAQKNPTAFYLCASGTGSYEQYFGPGTRLTVT.

This clonotype was recorded at least ten times. The chain joins TRBV6-1 to TRBJ1-2; D is ambiguous. V was pared by 6 bases and J by 2 bases, with 10 bases between. Germline CDR1 MNHNS, CDR2 SASEGT. The CDR3 loop spans 13 amino acids. The CDR3 reads CASSSTLNYGYTF. CDR3 coding DNA: TGTGCCAGCAGCTCGACACTGAACTATGGCTACACCTTC.

This clonotype has a count of ten or more. The rearrangement uses TRBV7-9 and TRBJ1-1, with 7 bases fitting TRBD1. Per the germline V gene, CDR1 is SEHNR and CDR2 is FQNEAQ (reference sequence). The V gene end was trimmed by 4 bases and the J gene end by 1 base; junction bases not matched to a gene: 12. The CDR3 runs to 17 residues. The CDR3 nucleotides read TGTGCCAGCAGCTCAGGGGGATCCGGGGCTCGGAACACTGAAGCTTTCTTT. Its translation is CASSSGGSGARNTEAFF.

This clonotype was observed at least ten times. The chain employs TRBV15 and TRBJ1-4; D unclear. Germline CDR1 and CDR2: LNHNV and YYDKDF (reference sequence). Trimming shortened V by 0 bases and J by 5 bases, and 10 bases separated the two germline ends. This CDR3 has 15 amino acids. CDR3 protein: CATSRDQGRNEKLFF. The CDR3 nucleotides are TGTGCCACCAGCAGAGATCAAGGACGGAATGAAAAACTGTTTTTT.

This clonotype appeared many times. V is TRBV28 and J is TRBJ1-6, with D possibly TRBD1 on 5 matching bases. Trimming took off 3 bases at V and 5 bases at J, with 11 bases between the two ends. The CDR3 contains 15 residues. CDR1 is MDHEN and CDR2 is SYDVKM in the germline V gene. The CDR3 bases are TGTGCCAGCAGTTTCCTATTAGGGGATAATTCACCCCTCCACTTT. Its protein is CASSFLLGDNSPLHF. The full variable domain, its missing parts supplied by reference TRBV28 and TRBJ1-6, is DVKVTQSSRYLVKRTGEKVFLECVQDMDHENMFWYRQDPGLGLRLIYFSYDVKMKEKGDIPEGYSVSREKKERFSLILESASTNQTSMYLCASSFLLGDNSPLHFGNGTRLTVT.

This clonotype was detected many times. The V call is TRBV20-1, the J call TRBJ1-5, with unresolved D. Germline lookup yields CDR1 DFQATT and CDR2 SNEGSKA (reference sequence). The CDR3 is 13 residues long. Trimming shortened V by 0 bases and J by 5 bases, and 8 bases separated the two germline ends. The CDR3 here is CSARDWGYQPQHF. CDR3 sequence (DNA): TGCAGTGCTAGAGATTGGGGTTATCAGCCCCAGCATTTT.

The chain links TRBV29-1 to TRBJ2-1; 14 bases map to TRBD2. V gave up 6 bases and J gave up 9 bases; unmatched junction bases: 13. Germline CDR1 and CDR2: SQVTM and ANQGSEA. The CDR3 covers 16 residues. CDR3 DNA sequence: TGCAGCGTCTCCTACCCCGGGACTAGCGGGGGTGGTGAGCAGTTCTTC. Translated, it gives CSVSYPGTSGGGEQFF.

This clonotype came up many times. The CDR3 sequence is CSVAGGWNQPQHF. CDR3 DNA: TGCAGCGTTGCAGGGGGCTGGAATCAGCCCCAGCATTTT. The chain couples TRBV29-1 to TRBJ1-5; 8 bases match TRBD1. The J segment lost 4 bases and the V segment lost 4 bases, leaving 3 bases of the junction unmatched. Per the germline V gene, CDR1 is SQVTM and CDR2 is ANQGSEA. The CDR3 has 13 residues.

This clonotype was detected ten times or more. The gene calls are TRBV7-8 and TRBJ1-1; possibly TRBD1 for D (5 bases). The CDR3 extends over 12 amino acids. CDR1 is SGHVS and CDR2 is FQNEAQ in the germline V gene. The V and J ends lost 5 bases and 9 bases respectively, with 13 bases between them. Here the CDR3 DNA reads TGTGCCAGCAGCCCCGGGACTAGCCAAGCTTTCTTT. It encodes CASSPGTSQAFF. The variable domain in full, with the rest retrieved from reference TRBV7-8 and TRBJ1-1, is GAGVSQSPRYKVAKRGQDVALRCDPISGHVSLFWYQQALGQGPEFLTYFQNEAQLDKSGLPSDRFFAERPEGSVSTLKIQRTQQEDSAVYLCASSPGTSQAFFGQGTRLTVV.

The sample holds many counts of this clonotype. The V gene is TRBV6-1, the J gene TRBJ1-1; 7 bases line up with TRBD1. Germline loops: CDR1 MNHNS, CDR2 SASEGT. With 8 bases clipped from V and 0 bases from J, the junction kept 9 bases outside the gene matches. The CDR3 contains 15 residues. The CDR3 bases are TGTGCCAGCCGTTTCTCTGGACAGGTGAACACTGAAGCTTTCTTT. Translation: CASRFSGQVNTEAFF.

This clonotype showed up many times. The chain uses TRBV6-1 and TRBJ2-7; D not resolved. The germline V gene encodes CDR1 MNHNS and CDR2 SASEGT. Trimming cost V 6 bases and J 2 bases, with 8 bases left between them. The CDR3 has 12 residues. CDR3 sequence (DNA): TGTGCCAGCAGGGATTGGACCTACGAGCAGTACTTC. It translates to CASRDWTYEQYF.

Many counts were recorded for this clonotype. The rearrangement uses TRBV20-1 and TRBJ2-7; no definite D call. The CDR3 contains 16 residues. Germline assignment: CDR1 DFQATT and CDR2 SNEGSKA (reference sequence). V was pared by 5 bases and J by 2 bases, with 22 bases between. CDR3 coding DNA: TGCAGTGCTCTACCCGGGTGGGGTGCAGGAACCTACGAGCAGTACTTC. The encoded protein is CSALPGWGAGTYEQYF.

The genes are TRBV4-1 and TRBJ1-1; weak D call: TRBD1 (5 bases). The CDR3 runs 15 residues. The germline CDR1 and CDR2 sequences are MGHRA and YSYEKL. Trimming cost V 6 bases and J 0 bases, with 14 bases left between them. The CDR3 sequence is CASRNWGSMNTEAFF. In nucleotides, the CDR3 is TGCGCCAGCAGGAATTGGGGCTCCATGAACACTGAAGCTTTCTTT.

This clonotype came up many times. This chain joins TRBV7-9 and TRBJ1-2, with unresolved D. Looked up from germline, CDR1 is SEHNR and CDR2 is FQNEAQ (reference sequence). Trimming pared 3 bases from V and 4 bases from J, leaving 9 bases between. The CDR3 contains 13 residues. The CDR3 DNA reads as TGTGCCAGCAGCTTGGTAGGGTTCTATGGCTACACCTTC. This encodes CASSLVGFYGYTF.

This clonotype showed up many times. DNA of the CDR3: TGTGCCAGCAGCCTCCTCACTACTACGCAAGAGACCCAGTACTTC. Residues: CASSLLTTTQETQYF. V gene TRBV5-6 combines with J gene TRBJ2-5; D gene ambiguous. The CDR3 spans 15 residues. V shed 4 bases and J shed 2 bases, with 15 bases lying between them. Germline V CDR1 and CDR2: SGHDT, YYEEEE.